This is a list of T cell receptor beta chains from one sample in a study of blood T cell repertoires in COVID-19. Profiled with immunoSEQ multiplex PCR; TCRdb holds only in-frame clones, not every one. The sample has about 170,000 clones, roughly 88% seen once. Input material: peripheral blood. The receptors shown here come from a woman aged 55-69 years with acute or convalescent COVID-19. Each CDR3 is given with its conserved first and last residue. D genes are given only for firm matches. Only part of the rows carry a size: once, few, many, or a class if the clone is expanded.

d_call clone_size j_call v_call cdr3_aa cdr3_nt
- - TRBJ2-1 TRBV28 CASQMTGYNEQFF TGTGCCAGCCAAATGACGGGGTACAATGAGCAGTTCTTC
TRBD1 - TRBJ1-2 TRBV6-5 CASSPWTGDYGYTF TGTGCCAGCAGTCCCTGGACAGGGGACTATGGCTACACCTTC
- - TRBJ2-3 TRBV7-2 CASSPTGTDTQYF TGTGCCAGCAGCCCCACGGGCACAGATACGCAGTATTTT
TRBD2 - TRBJ2-1 TRBV30 CAWRSGTSGNEQFF TGTGCCTGGCGATCCGGGACTAGCGGTAATGAGCAGTTCTTC
- - TRBJ1-4 TRBV3-1/TRBV3-2 CASSRRQENEKLFF TGTGCCAGCAGCCGGAGACAGGAAAATGAAAAACTGTTTTTT
- - TRBJ1-3 TRBV14 CASSARYPRGFTSGNTIYF TGTGCCAGCAGCGCCCGTTACCCCAGGGGTTTTACCTCTGGAAACACCATATATTTT
TRBD1 few TRBJ1-2 TRBV7-2 CASSYGTDYGYTF TGTGCCAGCAGCTATGGGACAGACTATGGCTACACCTTC
- - TRBJ2-3 TRBV5-5 CASRRPSTDTQYF TGTGCCAGCAGGAGGCCTAGCACAGATACGCAGTATTTT
TRBD1 - TRBJ1-5 TRBV9 CASSARDRDQPQHF TGTGCCAGCAGCGCCCGGGACAGGGATCAGCCCCAGCATTTT
- once TRBJ1-2 TRBV21-1 CASSRVATPYGYTF TGTGCCAGCAGCAGAGTAGCGACACCTTATGGCTACACCTTC
- - TRBJ2-5 TRBV6-2/TRBV6-3 CASSPAEWETQYF TGTGCCAGCAGTCCGGCGGAGTGGGAGACCCAGTACTTC
TRBD2 - TRBJ2-7 TRBV28 CASSSGSGGLYYEQYF TGTGCCAGCAGTTCGGGGAGCGGGGGGCTCTACTACGAGCAGTACTTC
- - TRBJ1-1 TRBV27 CASSPSPQGRLAEAFF TGTGCCAGCAGCCCTAGTCCCCAGGGGCGATTGGCTGAAGCTTTCTTT
- - TRBJ1-5 TRBV18 CASSRGQSNQPQHF TGTGCCAGCTCCCGCGGACAGAGCAATCAGCCCCAGCATTTT
- - TRBJ1-5 TRBV5-1 CASSKGLGNQPQHF TGCGCCAGCAGCAAGGGGCTGGGCAATCAGCCCCAGCATTTT
- - TRBJ1-2 TRBV7-2 CASSLAPIGGYGYTF TGTGCCAGCAGCTTAGCGCCTATAGGAGGCTATGGCTACACCTTC
TRBD1 - TRBJ1-2 TRBV29-1 CSVERQGAVPGGYTF TGCAGCGTTGAACGCCAGGGGGCCGTTCCGGGTGGCTACACCTTC
TRBD1 - TRBJ1-5 TRBV4-3 CASSQVPGGIEPQHF TGCGCCAGCAGCCAAGTTCCAGGGGGAATCGAGCCCCAGCATTTT
TRBD1 - TRBJ2-1 TRBV5-1 CASTFLGQGADEQFF TGCGCCAGCACCTTTTTGGGACAGGGGGCCGATGAGCAGTTCTTC
TRBD1 - TRBJ1-1 TRBV11-1 CASSFPRGRNTEAFF TGTGCCAGCAGCTTCCCAAGGGGGCGGAACACTGAAGCTTTCTTT
TRBD1 once TRBJ1-1 TRBV10-1 CASSESIEGADTEAFF TGCGCCAGCAGTGAGTCGATTGAGGGGGCTGACACTGAAGCTTTCTTT
TRBD1 - TRBJ1-2 TRBV6-5 CASSYPTGGAYGYTF TGTGCCAGCAGTTACCCAACAGGGGGCGCCTATGGCTACACCTTC